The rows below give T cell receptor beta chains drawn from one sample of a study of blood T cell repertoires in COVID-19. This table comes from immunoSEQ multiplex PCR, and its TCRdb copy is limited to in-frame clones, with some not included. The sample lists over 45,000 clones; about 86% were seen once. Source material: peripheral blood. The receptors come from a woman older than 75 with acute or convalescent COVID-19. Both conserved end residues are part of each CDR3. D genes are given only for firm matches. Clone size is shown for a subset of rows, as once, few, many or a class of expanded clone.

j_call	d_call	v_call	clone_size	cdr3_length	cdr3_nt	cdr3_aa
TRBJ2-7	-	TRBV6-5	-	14	TGTGCCAGCAGTAAGACAGGAAATCCCTACGAGCAGTACTTC	CASSKTGNPYEQYF
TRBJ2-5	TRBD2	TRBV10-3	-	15	TGTGCCATCAGCGTTAGCGGGGGGATACAAGAGACCCAGTACTTC	CAISVSGGIQETQYF
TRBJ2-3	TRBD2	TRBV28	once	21	TGTGCCAGCAGTCCCCTGGGACTAGCGGGGGGGTTTTACCTTAGCACAGATACGCAGTATTTT	CASSPLGLAGGFYLSTDTQYF
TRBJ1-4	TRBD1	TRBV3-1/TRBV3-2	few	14	TGTGCCAGCAGCCTAGGACAGGGCGGGGAAAAACTGTTTTTT	CASSLGQGGEKLFF
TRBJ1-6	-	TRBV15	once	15	TGTGCCACCAGCAGAGATCGACAGGACTATTCACCCCTCCACTTT	CATSRDRQDYSPLHF
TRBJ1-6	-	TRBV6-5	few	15	TGTGCCAGCAGTCAGGAGGGCTCCTATAATTCACCCCTCCACTTT	CASSQEGSYNSPLHF
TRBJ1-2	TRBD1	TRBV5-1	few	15	TGCGCCAGCAGCTCGGAGCCCGGGACAGCCGATGGCTACACCTTC	CASSSEPGTADGYTF
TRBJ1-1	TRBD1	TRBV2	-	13	TGTGCCAGCAGCGGACAGGGAGGCACTGAAGCTTTCTTT	CASSGQGGTEAFF
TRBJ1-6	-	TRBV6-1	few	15	TGTGCCAGCAGTGAAGTTTTCCAGGGTACTTCACCCCTCCACTTT	CASSEVFQGTSPLHF
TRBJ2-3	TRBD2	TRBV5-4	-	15	TGTGCCAGCGGACTAGCGGGTTTTAGCACAGATACGCAGTATTTT	CASGLAGFSTDTQYF
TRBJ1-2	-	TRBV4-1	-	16	TGCGCCAGCAGCCAAGAACAACAGGTCACCCCGGATGGCTACACCTTC	CASSQEQQVTPDGYTF
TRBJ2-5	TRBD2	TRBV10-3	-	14	TGTGCCATACGATCTAGCGGACCCTGGGAGACCCAGTACTTC	CAIRSSGPWETQYF
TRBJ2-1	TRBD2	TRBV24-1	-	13	TGTGCCACCCGGGCGGGGGGGAGTAATGAGCAGTTCTTC	CATRAGGSNEQFF
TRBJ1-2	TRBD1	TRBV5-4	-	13	TGTGCCAGCAGCTTGGCGGCAGGGGGTGGCTACACCTTC	CASSLAAGGGYTF
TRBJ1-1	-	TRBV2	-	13	TGTGCCAGCAGTGAAGACCAGCGGCCTGAAGCTTTCTTT	CASSEDQRPEAFF
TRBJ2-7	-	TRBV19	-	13	TGTGCCAGTAGTGCCAGGGGTGTTTACGAGCAGTACTTC	CASSARGVYEQYF
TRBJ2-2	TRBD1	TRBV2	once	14	TGTGCCAGCCAGGACAGGCCGAACACCGGGGAGCTGTTTTTT	CASQDRPNTGELFF
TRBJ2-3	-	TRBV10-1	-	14	TGCGCCAGCAGTGAGGGAGACAGCACAGATACGCAGTATTTT	CASSEGDSTDTQYF
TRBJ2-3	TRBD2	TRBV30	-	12	TGTGCCTGGACTAGCGGTGGCTCCCGCCAGTATTTT	CAWTSGGSRQYF
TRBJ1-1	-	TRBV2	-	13	TGTGCCAGCAGCAACCGACAGGACACTGAAGCTTTCTTT	CASSNRQDTEAFF
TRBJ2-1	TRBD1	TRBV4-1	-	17	TGCGCCAGCAGCCCAAAGGCACCGGGACAGGGGATAGGTGAGCAGTTCTTC	CASSPKAPGQGIGEQFF
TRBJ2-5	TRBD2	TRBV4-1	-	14	TGCGCCAGCAGCCGGGGCGGGGAGGGGGAGACCCAGTACTTC	CASSRGGEGETQYF
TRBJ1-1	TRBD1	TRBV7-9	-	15	TGTGCCAGCAGCCAAACAGGGGTTGGGAACACTGAAGCTTTCTTT	CASSQTGVGNTEAFF
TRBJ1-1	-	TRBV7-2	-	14	TGTGCCAGCAGCCCGTACAACACACGGGGGGAAGCTTTCTTT	CASSPYNTRGEAFF
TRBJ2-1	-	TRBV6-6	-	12	TGTGCCAGCAGCCGACCGCGAAATGAGCAGTTCTTC	CASSRPRNEQFF
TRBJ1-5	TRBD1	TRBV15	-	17	TGTGCCACCACCACCACCTCCGGGACAGGGAGCAATCAGCCCCAGCATTTT	CATTTTSGTGSNQPQHF